Following are 24 T cell receptor beta chains from one sample sequenced in a study of shared clonotypes between healthy human individuals. Cells designated naive CD8 were CD45RO-negative and were positively selected for CCR7, with terminally differentiated effector memory CD45RA+ cells excluded. Generated by immunoSEQ multiplex PCR, the TCRdb table keeps only in-frame clones and is missing some. The repertoire holds about 2 million clones, with less than 95% as singletons. The sample taken for sequencing was naive CD8+ T cells sorted from blood. The receptors derive from a man aged 18 to 30 in good health.

The CDR3 reads CSVDGGRGNNEQFF. The CDR3 region has the DNA TGCAGCGTTGATGGGGGGAGGGGGAACAATGAGCAGTTCTTC. The chain links TRBV29-1 to TRBJ2-1, with D maybe TRBD2 (7 bases). The germline V and J ends were trimmed by 3 bases and 5 bases, with 14 bases remaining between them. The germline gives CDR1 SQVTM, CDR2 ANQGSEA. The CDR3 sequence is 14 residues long.

The chain joins TRBV19 to TRBJ1-1, with a weak D call TRBD1 (5 bases). Germline loops: CDR1 LNHDA, CDR2 SQIVND (reference sequence). CDR3 length equals 17 residues. V was pared by 3 bases and J by 0 bases, with 17 bases between. Here the CDR3 DNA reads TGTGCCAGTAGTATTGGGGCGCACGGGGTCTTGAACACTGAAGCTTTCTTT. Its protein is CASSIGAHGVLNTEAFF.

V is TRBV4-2 and J is TRBJ2-3; unclear D gene. The germline V and J ends were trimmed by 3 bases and 2 bases, with 9 bases remaining between them. Germline CDR1 is LGHNA and CDR2 is YNFKEQ. There are 14 residues in the CDR3. As DNA, the CDR3 is TGTGCCAGCAGCCAGAGTAGTCTCACAGATACGCAGTATTTT. It yields the protein CASSQSSLTDTQYF.

With regard to this clone: Distinct nucleotide sequences in the sample also encode this CDR3. V is TRBV7-2 and J is TRBJ2-1; D is unresolved. Trimming took 1 base from V and 4 from J, leaving 5 bases between them. The CDR3 runs to 13 residues. Germline-derived CDR1 and CDR2 are SGHTA and FQGNSA. The DNA for the CDR3 is TGTGCCAGCAGCTTAGTAGGGTACAATGAGCAGTTCTTC. Translation: CASSLVGYNEQFF.

The chain joins TRBV10-2 to TRBJ1-2; no definite D call. The CDR3 runs 13 residues. Per the germline V gene, CDR1 is WSHSY and CDR2 is SAAADI. Trimming removed 3 bases from V and 6 bases from J, with 11 bases in between. CDR3 coding DNA: TGCGCCAGCAGTGACCCAGGAGAGGATGGCTACACCTTC. Encoded protein: CASSDPGEDGYTF.

This chain joins TRBV4-1 and TRBJ1-5; 11 bases map to TRBD1. This CDR3 comprises 15 residues. Per the germline V gene, CDR1 is MGHRA and CDR2 is YSYEKL. V was pared by 4 bases and J by 7 bases, with 6 bases of the junction left unmatched. CDR3 loop: CASSLGQGAKQPQHF. The CDR3 region has the DNA TGCGCCAGCAGCCTTGGACAGGGGGCGAAACAGCCCCAGCATTTT.

This clone was counted a few times. The chain links TRBV5-6 to TRBJ2-5; maybe TRBD2 (7 bases). Germline-derived CDR1 and CDR2 are SGHDT and YYEEEE. The V end was cut by 4 bases, the J end by 5 bases, with 18 bases between. The CDR3 has 15 residues. The CDR3, as DNA: TGTGCCAGCAGCCCGGTGGGGGGGCGTAGGGAGACCCAGTACTTC. It is translated as CASSPVGGRRETQYF.

The chain has TRBV7-2 and TRBJ1-1; D perhaps matches TRBD1 (5 bases). This CDR3 region has 15 residues. V lost 1 base and J lost 0, with 9 bases in between. The V gene's germline CDR1 is SGHTA and CDR2 FQGNSA. CDR3 sequence: CASSLDPGLNTEAFF. Written as DNA, the CDR3 is TGTGCCAGCAGCTTAGATCCAGGGTTGAACACTGAAGCTTTCTTT.

The chain couples TRBV7-9 to TRBJ2-5, with D possibly being TRBD2 (5 bases). The CDR3 runs 16 residues. Per germline, CDR1 SEHNR and CDR2 FQNEAQ (reference sequence). With 7 bases removed from V and 2 bases from J, the gap between germline ends came to 20 bases. The CDR3: CASTAGEGAIQETQYF. The CDR3 region has the DNA TGTGCCAGCACCGCCGGGGAAGGAGCCATACAAGAGACCCAGTACTTC.

This clone was observed once. The chain links TRBV4-1 to TRBJ1-2; the match to TRBD1 covers 10 bases. CDR1 MGHRA and CDR2 YSYEKL come from the germline V gene. After removal of 2 bases from V and 8 bases from J, the junction contained 8 bases not matched to a gene. The CDR3 covers 15 residues. The CDR3 loop is CASSQRQGAGGGYTF. CDR3 nucleotide sequence: TGCGCCAGCAGCCAACGACAGGGGGCAGGAGGAGGCTACACCTTC.

The chain combines TRBV19 with TRBJ1-1, with TRBD1 matching over 8 bases. The trim removed 8 bases at V and 3 bases at J, leaving 8 bases unmatched. CDR1 is LNHDA, CDR2 SQIVND, per germline (reference sequence). The CDR3 covers 14 residues. CDR3 bases: TGTGCCAGTTTGAACAGGGGGGGAGACACTGAAGCTTTCTTT. Protein: CASLNRGGDTEAFF.

The chain links TRBV9 to TRBJ2-1; D not resolved. CDR1 is SGDLS, CDR2 YYNGEE, per germline. V was pared by 4 bases and J by 7 bases, with 9 bases between. This CDR3 is 12 amino acids long. The CDR3, as DNA: TGTGCCAGCAGCTTAACCTTAAATGAGCAGTTCTTC. Its translation is CASSLTLNEQFF.

The rearrangement links TRBV6-5 to TRBJ2-3, with no clear D. The CDR3 spans 14 residues. Trimming cost V 4 bases and J 2 bases, with 10 bases left between them. Germline V CDR1 and CDR2: MNHEY, SVGAGI. CDR3 sequence reads: CASSSETPTDTQYF. The CDR3 nucleotides are TGTGCCAGCAGTTCCGAGACACCCACAGATACGCAGTATTTT.

The CDR3 region has the DNA TGTGCCAGCAGGGCGGTTCGCACTGAAGCTTTCTTT. This sequence encodes CASRAVRTEAFF. The V call is TRBV21-1, the J call TRBJ1-1. TRBV21-1 is deemed a pseudogene. The CDR3 runs 12 residues.

The chain is built from TRBV9 and TRBJ2-2; a possible D gene is TRBD2 (6 bases). CDR3 length: 18 residues. V lost 4 bases and J 2 bases, leaving 21 bases between the germline ends. CDR1 SGDLS and CDR2 YYNGEE come from the germline V gene. As DNA, the CDR3 is TGTGCCAGCAGCCCACCCAGAGGCGGAGGGGTTAACACCGGGGAGCTGTTTTTT. Translating it yields CASSPPRGGGVNTGELFF. The full variable domain, its missing parts supplied by reference TRBV9 and TRBJ2-2, is DSGVTQTPKHLITATGQRVTLRCSPRSGDLSVYWYQQSLDQGLQFLIQYYNGEERAKGNILERFSAQQFPDLHSELNLSSLELGDSALYFCASSPPRGGGVNTGELFFGEGSRLTVL.

The V and J genes are TRBV2 and TRBJ1-3, with TRBD1 matching 8 bases. Germline CDR1 SNHLY, CDR2 FYNNEI. V lost 9 bases and J lost 4; bases outside the gene matches: 5. The CDR3 length is 13 residues. The CDR3 loop reads CASGQGEGNTIYF. The CDR3 bases are TGTGCCAGTGGACAGGGTGAGGGAAACACCATATATTTT.

This chain links TRBV28 with TRBJ2-5; the match to TRBD2 covers 11 bases. The CDR3 consists of 19 residues. Germline V gives CDR1 MDHEN, CDR2 SYDVKM. J gave up 3 bases and V 2 bases, and 14 bases lay outside the gene matches. The CDR3 here is CASSLVDIPSGGREETQYF. The CDR3 DNA reads as TGTGCCAGCAGTTTAGTGGATATACCTAGCGGGGGGCGGGAAGAGACCCAGTACTTC.

The table lists this clone with a count of one. J is TRBJ1-2 and V is TRBV27; TRBD1 is a possible D gene (6 bases). The germline V gene encodes CDR1 MNHEY and CDR2 SMNVEV (reference sequence). The CDR3 totals 17 residues. Deletions cut 7 bases from V and 2 bases from J, with 23 bases between. The CDR3 bases are TGTGCCAGCACCCCCAGTGGGGGCGAGGTATTCAACTATGGCTACACCTTC. It encodes CASTPSGGEVFNYGYTF.

As to this clone: Additional DNA sequences in this sample encode the identical CDR3. V gene TRBV19 combines with J gene TRBJ1-1, with D unresolved. Between the trimmed V and J ends, which lost 3 bases and 6 bases, there was a span of 5 bases. The germline V gene has CDR1 LNHDA and CDR2 SQIVND (reference sequence). The CDR3 spans 11 residues. CDR3 bases: TGTGCCAGTAGTATTGGGGCTGAAGCTTTCTTT. It specifies CASSIGAEAFF.

This rearrangement joins TRBV9 to TRBJ2-7; 8 nucleotides agree with TRBD1. Germline CDR1 SGDLS, CDR2 YYNGEE. The CDR3 loop spans 16 amino acids. With V trimmed by 1 base and J by 5 bases, 11 bases remained unmatched. This CDR3 reads CASSVRAGGLGDEQYF. The DNA for the CDR3 is TGTGCCAGCAGCGTACGGGCAGGGGGCCTTGGGGACGAGCAGTACTTC. The full variable domain, with the rest looked up from reference TRBV9 and TRBJ2-7, is DSGVTQTPKHLITATGQRVTLRCSPRSGDLSVYWYQQSLDQGLQFLIQYYNGEERAKGNILERFSAQQFPDLHSELNLSSLELGDSALYFCASSVRAGGLGDEQYFGPGTRLTVT.

A word on this clone: Other nucleotide sequences in the sample specify the same CDR3. This chain links TRBV27 with TRBJ1-2, with D possibly being TRBD1 (5 bases). Trimming stripped 2 bases from V and 4 bases from J, with 8 bases between. The CDR3 loop spans 13 amino acids. Looked up from germline, CDR1 is MNHEY and CDR2 is SMNVEV (reference sequence). The CDR3 loop reads CASSLGTGYGYTF. Written as DNA, the CDR3 is TGTGCCAGCAGTTTAGGGACGGGCTATGGCTACACCTTC.

This chain uses TRBV6-1 with TRBJ1-2, with D unresolved. With 9 bases removed from V and 8 bases from J, the gap between germline ends came to 25 bases. CDR3 length: 15 residues. In germline, CDR1 is MNHNS, CDR2 SASEGT. The CDR3 DNA sequence: TGTGCCAGTCTAAACCTTGTCGGAACGCGTGAGGGCTACACCTTC. It encodes CASLNLVGTREGYTF.

The chain couples TRBV5-1 to TRBJ2-7; D might be TRBD1 (5 bases). CDR1 SGHRS and CDR2 YFSETQ come from the germline V gene. Trimming took 2 bases from V and 0 from J, leaving 9 bases between them. This CDR3 is 14 amino acids long. The CDR3: CASSFLDSSYEQYF. In DNA form, the CDR3 reads TGCGCCAGCAGCTTTTTAGACAGCTCCTACGAGCAGTACTTC.

There are a few counts of this clone. V gene TRBV6-5 combines with J gene TRBJ1-5; 10 bases are shared with TRBD1. The CDR3 is made up of 14 amino acids. Germline V CDR1 and CDR2: MNHEY, SVGAGI. V lost 5 bases and J lost 2; bases outside the gene matches: 0. The DNA for the CDR3 is TGTGCCAGCAGTGGGACAGGGGGCAATCAGCCCCAGCATTTT. It yields the protein CASSGTGGNQPQHF.